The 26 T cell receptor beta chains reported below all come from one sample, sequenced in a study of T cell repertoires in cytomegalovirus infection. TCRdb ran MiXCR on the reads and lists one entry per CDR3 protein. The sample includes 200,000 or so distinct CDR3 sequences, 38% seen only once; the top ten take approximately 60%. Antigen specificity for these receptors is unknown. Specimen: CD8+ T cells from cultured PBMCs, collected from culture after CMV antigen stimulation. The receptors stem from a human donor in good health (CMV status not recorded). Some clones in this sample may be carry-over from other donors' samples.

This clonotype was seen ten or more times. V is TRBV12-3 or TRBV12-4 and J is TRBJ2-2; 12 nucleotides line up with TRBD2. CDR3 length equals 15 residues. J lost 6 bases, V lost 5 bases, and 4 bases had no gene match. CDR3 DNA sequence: TGTGCCAGCAGTGCTAGCGGGGGGGCTCCCGGGGAGCTGTTTTTT. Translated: CASSASGGAPGELFF.

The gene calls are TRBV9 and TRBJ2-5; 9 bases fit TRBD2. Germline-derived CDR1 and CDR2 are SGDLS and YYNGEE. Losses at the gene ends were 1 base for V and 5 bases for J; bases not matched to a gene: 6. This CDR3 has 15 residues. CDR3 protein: CASSVRRGGLETQYF. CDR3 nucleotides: TGTGCCAGCAGCGTAAGGCGGGGGGGCCTGGAGACCCAGTACTTC. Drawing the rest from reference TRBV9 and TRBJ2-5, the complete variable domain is DSGVTQTPKHLITATGQRVTLRCSPRSGDLSVYWYQQSLDQGLQFLIQYYNGEERAKGNILERFSAQQFPDLHSELNLSSLELGDSALYFCASSVRRGGLETQYFGPGTRLLVL.

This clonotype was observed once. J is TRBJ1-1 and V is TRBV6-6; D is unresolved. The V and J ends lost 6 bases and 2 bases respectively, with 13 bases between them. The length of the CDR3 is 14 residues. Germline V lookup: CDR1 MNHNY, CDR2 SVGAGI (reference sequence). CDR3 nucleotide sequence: TGTGCCAGCAGCTTAACTTGGGGAAACACTGAAGCTTTCTTT. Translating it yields CASSLTWGNTEAFF.

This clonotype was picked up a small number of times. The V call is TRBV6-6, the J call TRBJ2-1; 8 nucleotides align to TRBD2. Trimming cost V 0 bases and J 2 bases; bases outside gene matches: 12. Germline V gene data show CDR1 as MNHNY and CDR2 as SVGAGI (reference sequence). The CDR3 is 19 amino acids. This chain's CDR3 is CASSYSKVASGSPYNEQFF. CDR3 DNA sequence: TGTGCCAGCAGTTACTCGAAGGTGGCTAGCGGGTCCCCCTACAATGAGCAGTTCTTC.

The CDR3 DNA reads as TGTGCCAGTAGGTCGCGGGAGACCTACAATGAGCAGTTCTTC. It translates to CASRSRETYNEQFF. The chain recombines TRBV19 with TRBJ2-1, with 7 bases that match TRBD2. The length of the CDR3 is 14 residues. Germline-derived CDR1 and CDR2 are LNHDA and SQIVND (reference sequence). Trimming at V came to 6 bases and at J to 2 bases, leaving 4 bases not matched to a gene.

The CDR3 spells CASKASGWVGEQFF. CDR3 bases: TGTGCCAGCAAGGCTAGCGGGTGGGTAGGTGAGCAGTTCTTC. The V gene is TRBV2, the J gene TRBJ2-1; 8 bases line up with TRBD2. The CDR3 consists of 14 residues. Trimming took 7 bases from V and 9 from J; bases not matched to a gene: 11. The V gene's germline CDR1 is SNHLY and CDR2 FYNNEI.

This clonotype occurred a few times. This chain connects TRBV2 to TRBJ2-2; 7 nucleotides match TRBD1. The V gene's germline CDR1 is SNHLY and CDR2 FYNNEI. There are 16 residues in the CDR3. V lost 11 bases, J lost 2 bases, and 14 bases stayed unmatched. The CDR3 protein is CALPTVTGENTGELFF. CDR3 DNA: TGTGCCCTCCCAACGGTTACAGGGGAAAACACCGGGGAGCTGTTTTTT. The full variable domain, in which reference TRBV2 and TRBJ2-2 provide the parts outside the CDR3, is EPEVTQTPSHQVTQMGQEVILRCVPISNHLYFYWYRQILGQKVEFLVSFYNNEISEKSEIFDDQFSVERPDGSNFTLKIRSTKLEDSAMYFCALPTVTGENTGELFFGEGSRLTVL.

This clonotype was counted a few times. CDR3: CASTSQPYEQYF. CDR3 sequence (DNA): TGTGCCAGCACATCACAGCCCTACGAGCAGTACTTC. The chain uses TRBV6-1 and TRBJ2-7; D is unclear. Trimming stripped 7 bases from V and 2 bases from J, with 9 bases between. Germline CDR1 reads MNHNS; CDR2 reads SASEGT. The CDR3 covers 12 residues.

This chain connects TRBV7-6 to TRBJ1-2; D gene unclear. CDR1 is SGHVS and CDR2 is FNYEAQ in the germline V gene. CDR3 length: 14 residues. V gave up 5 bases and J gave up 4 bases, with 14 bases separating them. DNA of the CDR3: TGTGCCAGCAGCCCCCTCTTGGACCCCTATGGCTACACCTTC. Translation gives CASSPLLDPYGYTF.

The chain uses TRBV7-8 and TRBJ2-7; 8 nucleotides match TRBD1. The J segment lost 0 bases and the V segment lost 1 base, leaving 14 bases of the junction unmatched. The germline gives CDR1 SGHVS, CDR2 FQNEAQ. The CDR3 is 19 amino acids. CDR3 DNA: TGTGCCAGCAGCTTAGATACACCGTCAGGGGGCCAATCCTCCTACGAGCAGTACTTC. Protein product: CASSLDTPSGGQSSYEQYF.

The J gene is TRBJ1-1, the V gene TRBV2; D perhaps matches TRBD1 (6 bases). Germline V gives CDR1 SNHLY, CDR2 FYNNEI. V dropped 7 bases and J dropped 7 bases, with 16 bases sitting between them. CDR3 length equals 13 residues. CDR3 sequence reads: CASTRGGYGEAFF. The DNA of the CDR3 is TGTGCCAGCACCAGAGGGGGGTATGGTGAAGCTTTCTTT.

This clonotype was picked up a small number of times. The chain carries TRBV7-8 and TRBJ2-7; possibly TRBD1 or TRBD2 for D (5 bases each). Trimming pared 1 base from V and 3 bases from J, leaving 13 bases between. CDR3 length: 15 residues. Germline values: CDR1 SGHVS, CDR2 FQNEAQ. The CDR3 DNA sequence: TGTGCCAGCAGCTTAGTCTGGGACCTGAACTACGAGCAGTACTTC. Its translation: CASSLVWDLNYEQYF.

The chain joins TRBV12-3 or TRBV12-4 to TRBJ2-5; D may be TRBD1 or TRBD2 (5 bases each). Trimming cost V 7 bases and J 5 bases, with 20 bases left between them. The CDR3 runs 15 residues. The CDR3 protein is CASIGWIGKGETQYF. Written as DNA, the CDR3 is TGTGCCAGCATTGGGTGGATCGGGAAGGGGGAGACCCAGTACTTC.

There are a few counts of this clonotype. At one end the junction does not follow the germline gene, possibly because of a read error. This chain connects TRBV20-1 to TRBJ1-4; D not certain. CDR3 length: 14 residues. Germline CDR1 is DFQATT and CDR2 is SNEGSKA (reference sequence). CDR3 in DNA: TGCAGTGTTAGACCGGTACGGGATAATGAAAAACTGTTTTTT. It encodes CSVRPVRDNEKLFF.

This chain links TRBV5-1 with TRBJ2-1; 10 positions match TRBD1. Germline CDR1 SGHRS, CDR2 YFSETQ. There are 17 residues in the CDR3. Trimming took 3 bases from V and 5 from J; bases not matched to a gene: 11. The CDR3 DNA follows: TGCGCCAGCAGCTCAGCGGGACAGGGGTGGGATAACAATGAGCAGTTCTTC. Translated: CASSSAGQGWDNNEQFF.

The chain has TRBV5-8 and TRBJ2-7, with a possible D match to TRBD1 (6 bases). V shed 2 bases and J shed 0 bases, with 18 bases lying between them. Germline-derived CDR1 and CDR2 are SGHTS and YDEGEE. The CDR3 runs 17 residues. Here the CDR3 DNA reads TGTGCCAGCAGCTTCCGCCACAGGGACCAACTCTCCTACGAGCAGTACTTC. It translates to CASSFRHRDQLSYEQYF.

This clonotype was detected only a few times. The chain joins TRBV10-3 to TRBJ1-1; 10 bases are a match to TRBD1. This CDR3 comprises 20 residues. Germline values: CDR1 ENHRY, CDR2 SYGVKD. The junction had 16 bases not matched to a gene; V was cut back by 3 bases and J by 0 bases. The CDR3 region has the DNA TGTGCCATCAGTGACCCGATCCGGGACAGGGGTTTAGCTATGAACACTGAAGCTTTCTTT. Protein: CAISDPIRDRGLAMNTEAFF.

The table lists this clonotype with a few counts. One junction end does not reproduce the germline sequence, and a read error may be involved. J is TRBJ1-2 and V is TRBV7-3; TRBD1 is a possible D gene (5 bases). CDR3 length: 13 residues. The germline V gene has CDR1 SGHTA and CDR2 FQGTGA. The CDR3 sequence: CASSLTGAWGYTF. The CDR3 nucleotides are TGTGCCAGCAGCCTAACCGGGGCGTGGGGCTACACCTTC.

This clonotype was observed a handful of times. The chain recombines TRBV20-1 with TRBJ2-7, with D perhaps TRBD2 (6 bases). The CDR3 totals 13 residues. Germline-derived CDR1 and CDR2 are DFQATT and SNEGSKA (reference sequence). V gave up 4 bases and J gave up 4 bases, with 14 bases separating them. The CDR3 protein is CSAIAGYLYEQYF. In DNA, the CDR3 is TGCAGTGCTATTGCGGGATACCTGTACGAGCAGTACTTC.

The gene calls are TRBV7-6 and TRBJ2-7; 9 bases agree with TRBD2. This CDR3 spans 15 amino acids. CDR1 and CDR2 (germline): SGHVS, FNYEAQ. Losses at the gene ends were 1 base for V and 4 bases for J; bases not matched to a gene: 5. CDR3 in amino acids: CASSLVREGRYEQYF. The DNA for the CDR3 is TGTGCCAGCAGCTTAGTGCGGGAGGGCAGGTACGAGCAGTACTTC. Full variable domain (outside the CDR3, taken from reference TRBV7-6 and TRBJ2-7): GAGVSQSPRYKVTKRGQDVALRCDPISGHVSLYWYRQALGQGPEFLTYFNYEAQQDKSGLPNDRFSAERPEGSISTLTIQRTEQRDSAMYRCASSLVREGRYEQYFGPGTRLTVT.

CDR3 in amino acids: CATSRVRGQLSFSGNTIYF. The CDR3 DNA sequence: TGTGCCACCAGCAGAGTGCGGGGGCAGTTATCATTCTCTGGAAACACCATATATTTT. The V and J genes are TRBV15 and TRBJ1-3; D may be TRBD1 (6 bases). Trimming cost V 1 base and J 0 bases, with 19 bases left between them. Germline V gives CDR1 LNHNV, CDR2 YYDKDF (reference sequence). This CDR3 spans 19 amino acids.

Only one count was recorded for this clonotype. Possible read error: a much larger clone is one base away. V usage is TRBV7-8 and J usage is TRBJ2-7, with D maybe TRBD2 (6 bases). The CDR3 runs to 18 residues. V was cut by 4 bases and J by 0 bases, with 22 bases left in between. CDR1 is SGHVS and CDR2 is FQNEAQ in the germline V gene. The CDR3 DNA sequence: TGTGCCAGCAGCTCCGGGGTTCCCTGGACTATCGGCTCCTACGAGCAGTACTTC. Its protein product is CASSSGVPWTIGSYEQYF.

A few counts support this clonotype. DNA for the CDR3: TGCGCCAGCAGCCTCGACCCGGACAGGGCGGAGACCCAGTACTTC. Residues: CASSLDPDRAETQYF. The chain joins TRBV5-1 to TRBJ2-5; TRBD1 aligns across 8 bases. After removal of 4 bases from V and 5 bases from J, the junction contained 10 bases not matched to a gene. Germline V gene sequence: CDR1 SGHRS, CDR2 YFSETQ. The CDR3 extends over 15 amino acids.

CDR3 sequence reads: CASSPKTSVTNIQYF. For the CDR3, the DNA is TGTGCCAGCAGTCCCAAGACTAGTGTAACGAACATTCAGTACTTC. V gene TRBV27 combines with J gene TRBJ2-4; a possible D gene is TRBD2 (6 bases). CDR1 and CDR2 (germline): MNHEY, SMNVEV (reference sequence). The ends were cut back, 5 bases at V and 7 bases at J, with 18 bases in the middle. The CDR3 totals 15 residues.

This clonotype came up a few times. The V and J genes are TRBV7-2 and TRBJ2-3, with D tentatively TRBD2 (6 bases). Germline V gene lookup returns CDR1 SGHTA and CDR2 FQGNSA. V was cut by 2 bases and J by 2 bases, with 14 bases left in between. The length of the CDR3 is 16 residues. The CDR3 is CASSLNSGTYTDTQYF. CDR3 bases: TGTGCCAGCAGCTTAAATAGCGGAACATACACAGATACGCAGTATTTT.

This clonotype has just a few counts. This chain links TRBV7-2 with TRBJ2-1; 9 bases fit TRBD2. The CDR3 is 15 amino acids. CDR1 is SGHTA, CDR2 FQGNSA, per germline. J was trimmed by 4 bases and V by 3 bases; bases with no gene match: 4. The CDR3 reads CASSFSGGRYNEQFF. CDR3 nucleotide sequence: TGTGCCAGCAGCTTCAGCGGGGGGCGATACAATGAGCAGTTCTTC.